Shown below are 28 T cell receptor beta chains from a single sample sequenced in a study of blood T cell repertoires in COVID-19. Sequencing was performed with immunoSEQ multiplex PCR; in TCRdb, only in-frame clones are kept and a portion is missing. This table has about 45,000 clones, nearly 85% appearing once. Sequenced sample: peripheral blood. The source is an elderly man in a cohort sampled during active COVID-19.

The rearrangement uses TRBV2 and TRBJ1-2; 9 nucleotides line up with TRBD1. Germline CDR1 and CDR2: SNHLY and FYNNEI. Unmatched junction bases numbered 4, after V lost 6 bases and J lost 5 bases. The CDR3 is 13 residues long. CDR3 loop: CASRGTGIYGYTF. The CDR3 region has the DNA TGTGCCAGCAGGGGGACAGGGATTTATGGCTACACCTTC.

The CDR3 region has the DNA TGTGCCAGCAGATTGGAGCAGGGTCTCGAGCAGTACTTC. It is translated as CASRLEQGLEQYF. The chain couples TRBV28 to TRBJ2-7; TRBD1 might be the D (5 bases). Germline values: CDR1 MDHEN, CDR2 SYDVKM. The CDR3 consists of 13 residues. Trimming removed 6 bases from V and 6 bases from J, with 15 bases in between.

The rearrangement joins TRBV20-1 to TRBJ1-2; D not resolved. The CDR3 runs 11 residues. The germline V and J ends were trimmed by 6 bases and 5 bases, with 10 bases remaining between them. Germline CDR1 DFQATT, CDR2 SNEGSKA (reference sequence). CDR3 in amino acids: CSAWELYGYTF. Here the CDR3 DNA reads TGCAGTGCATGGGAGCTATATGGCTACACCTTC.

The V and J genes are TRBV27 and TRBJ1-5, with 7 bases lining up with TRBD1. CDR3 length: 14 amino acids. Unmatched junction bases numbered 7, after V lost 4 bases and J lost 7 bases. The germline V gene has CDR1 MNHEY and CDR2 SMNVEV (reference sequence). CDR3 sequence reads: CASSSDRARQPQHF. CDR3 nucleotides: TGTGCCAGCAGTTCCGACAGGGCGAGGCAGCCCCAGCATTTT.

CDR3 DNA sequence: TGTGCCAGCAGTTTCGACAGGGGGCGAGGAGGCTACACCTTC. Its translation is CASSFDRGRGGYTF. The V call is TRBV28, the J call TRBJ1-2; TRBD1 agrees at 10 bases. The CDR3 runs to 14 residues. CDR1 MDHEN and CDR2 SYDVKM come from the germline V gene. With V trimmed by 3 bases and J by 8 bases, 6 bases remained unmatched.

The chain uses TRBV7-6 and TRBJ2-3; 10 bases agree with TRBD2. CDR1 and CDR2 from the germline V gene are SGHVS and FNYEAQ. This CDR3 spans 17 amino acids. J lost 1 base, V lost 1 base, and 5 bases had no gene match. The CDR3 reads CASSLGITSGGTDTQYF. CDR3 sequence (DNA): TGTGCCAGCAGCTTAGGGATCACTAGCGGGGGCACAGATACGCAGTATTTT.

This clone has a single count. For the CDR3, the DNA is TGCGCCAGCAGTTTTGGGGGCGCGGGGGGGCGTAATGAGCAGTTCTTC. Encoded protein: CASSFGGAGGRNEQFF. J is TRBJ2-1 and V is TRBV5-1; TRBD2 aligns across 9 bases. The germline V gene encodes CDR1 SGHRS and CDR2 YFSETQ. CDR3 length: 16 residues. With V trimmed by 5 bases and J by 7 bases, 13 bases remained unmatched.

This sequence joins TRBV5-1 and TRBJ2-7; 8 nucleotides align to TRBD1. V gave up 0 bases and J gave up 2 bases; unmatched junction bases: 1. Germline assignment: CDR1 SGHRS and CDR2 YFSETQ. CDR3 size: 14 residues. The CDR3 is CASSLGTGTYEQYF. In DNA form, the CDR3 reads TGCGCCAGCAGCTTGGGGACAGGGACCTACGAGCAGTACTTC. The full variable domain, with the rest looked up from reference TRBV5-1 and TRBJ2-7, is KAGVTQTPRYLIKTRGQQVTLSCSPISGHRSVSWYQQTPGQGLQFLFEYFSETQRNKGNFPGRFSGRQFSNSRSEMNVSTLELGDSALYLCASSLGTGTYEQYFGPGTRLTVT.

Turning to this clone: Other DNA sequences of this sample code for an identical CDR3. The V and J genes are TRBV5-6 and TRBJ2-5, with 11 bases that match TRBD2. Germline V lookup: CDR1 SGHDT, CDR2 YYEEEE. V shed 0 bases and J 4 bases; nucleotides not matched to a gene: 2. The CDR3 is 15 amino acids. CDR3 coding DNA: TGTGCCAGCAGCTTGGTAGCGGGGGGGCGAGAGACCCAGTACTTC. Translation: CASSLVAGGRETQYF. Supplemented by reference TRBV5-6 and TRBJ2-5, the full variable domain reads DAGVTQSPTHLIKTRGQQVTLRCSPKSGHDTVSWYQQALGQGPQFIFQYYEEEERQRGNFPDRFSGHQFPNYSSELNVNALLLGDSALYLCASSLVAGGRETQYFGPGTRLLVL.

The chain uses TRBV28 and TRBJ1-2; D might be TRBD1 (5 bases). The V gene's germline CDR1 is MDHEN and CDR2 SYDVKM. The length of the CDR3 is 14 residues. Trimming took 4 bases from V and 2 from J, leaving 11 bases between them. Here the CDR3 DNA reads TGTGCCAGCAGTTCGGGGGGGGTCAACTATGGCTACACCTTC. Amino acid sequence: CASSSGGVNYGYTF.

The chain has TRBV12-1 and TRBJ2-7; TRBD1 is the table's D call and was not checked against the DNA. TRBV12-1 is a recognized pseudogene. CDR3 length: 15 residues. DNA of the CDR3: TGTGCCAGCAGCTTTCGGACAGGGGGCTCCTACGAGCAGTACTTC. Translation gives CASSFRTGGSYEQYF.

This clone has a handful of counts. The chain has TRBV2 and TRBJ1-6, with 11 bases fitting TRBD1. V gave up 1 base and J gave up 9 bases; unmatched junction bases: 2. Per germline, CDR1 SNHLY and CDR2 FYNNEI. The CDR3 length is 15 residues. This CDR3 reads CASSEGDRGSSPLHF. The DNA for the CDR3 is TGTGCCAGCAGTGAAGGGGACAGGGGGAGTTCACCCCTCCACTTT.

The chain uses TRBV28 and TRBJ1-2; no clear D. Germline CDR1 and CDR2: MDHEN and SYDVKM. The CDR3 is 13 amino acids. V was cut by 8 bases and J by 5 bases, with 15 bases left in between. CDR3 region: CASGSARLYGYTF. CDR3 nucleotides: TGTGCCAGCGGGTCAGCCAGACTTTATGGCTACACCTTC.

This chain uses TRBV5-4 with TRBJ2-2, with D tentatively TRBD1 (5 bases). The CDR3 has 15 amino acids. Germline-derived CDR1 and CDR2 are SGHNT and YYREEE (reference sequence). Trimming took off 4 bases at V and 4 bases at J, with 14 bases between the two ends. CDR3: CASSQGTRPTGELFF. Written as DNA, the CDR3 is TGTGCCAGCAGCCAGGGTACTCGGCCCACCGGGGAGCTGTTTTTT.

This clone counts as medium-sized. J is TRBJ2-7 and V is TRBV7-9; D remains ambiguous. This CDR3 has 13 residues. Trimming pared 3 bases from V and 2 bases from J, leaving 8 bases between. Germline V lookup: CDR1 SEHNR, CDR2 FQNEAQ (reference sequence). CDR3 sequence reads: CASSLSTTYEQYF. CDR3 in DNA: TGTGCCAGCAGCTTGTCCACAACCTACGAGCAGTACTTC. The full variable domain, completed using reference TRBV7-9 and TRBJ2-7, is DTGVSQNPRHKITKRGQNVTFRCDPISEHNRLYWYRQTLGQGPEFLTYFQNEAQLEKSRLLSDRFSAERPKGSFSTLEIQRTEQGDSAMYLCASSLSTTYEQYFGPGTRLTVT.

This clone was picked up a small number of times. The chain employs TRBV11-2 and TRBJ1-5, with D uncertain. Germline V gene sequence: CDR1 SGHAT, CDR2 FQNNGV. The length of the CDR3 is 13 residues. V lost 4 bases to trimming and J lost 9 bases, with 13 bases between them. The CDR3 reads CASSSELIAPQHF. CDR3 in DNA: TGTGCCAGCAGCTCCGAACTTATCGCGCCCCAGCATTTT.

The chain carries TRBV7-6 and TRBJ2-1, with D maybe TRBD1 (6 bases). CDR1 SGHVS and CDR2 FNYEAQ come from the germline V gene. Trimming left V 5 bases short and J 5 bases short, with 16 bases between. This CDR3 is built from 15 residues. Here the CDR3 DNA reads TGTGCCAGCAGCCAGAATTGGGGGCCCAACAATGAGCAGTTCTTC. Translating it yields CASSQNWGPNNEQFF.

The CDR3 DNA is TGTGCCAGCTCACCGCGCCCTGGACAGGTCCACTACGAGCAGTACTTC. Translating it yields CASSPRPGQVHYEQYF. The V and J genes are TRBV18 and TRBJ2-7, with 7 bases lining up with TRBD1. J was trimmed by 3 bases and V by 3 bases; bases with no gene match: 11. Germline V CDR1 and CDR2: KGHSH, LQKENI. The CDR3 extends over 16 amino acids.

V usage is TRBV29-1 and J usage is TRBJ2-2; D remains unclear. The CDR3 has 16 amino acids. Trimming removed 5 bases at V and 0 bases at J, with 16 bases between. Germline V gene data show CDR1 as SQVTM and CDR2 as ANQGSEA. The CDR3 protein is CSVRDGSLANTGELFF. The DNA for the CDR3 is TGCAGCGTTCGTGATGGCAGTCTCGCGAACACCGGGGAGCTGTTTTTT.

The chain carries TRBV28 and TRBJ2-7; 12 positions match TRBD2. This CDR3 is built from 16 residues. The V gene's germline CDR1 is MDHEN and CDR2 SYDVKM. The V gene end was trimmed by 6 bases and the J gene end by 4 bases; junction bases not matched to a gene: 10. CDR3 protein: CASSPTSGRGFYEQYF. CDR3 nucleotides: TGTGCCAGCAGCCCGACTAGCGGGAGAGGATTTTACGAGCAGTACTTC.

The chain is built from TRBV27 and TRBJ2-7; TRBD1 matches at 9 bases. J lost 1 base, V lost 2 bases, and 3 bases had no gene match. This CDR3 comprises 15 residues. Germline CDR1 and CDR2: MNHEY and SMNVEV (reference sequence). CDR3 protein: CASSLKGQGSYEQYF. CDR3 DNA: TGTGCCAGCAGTTTAAAAGGACAGGGGTCCTACGAGCAGTACTTC.

The V and J genes are TRBV27 and TRBJ2-2, with TRBD1 matching 9 bases. V lost 3 bases to trimming and J lost 4 bases; unmatched junction nucleotides: 6. The CDR3 is 16 amino acids. CDR1 is MNHEY and CDR2 is SMNVEV in the germline V gene (reference sequence). CDR3 sequence reads: CASSFGTGRSTGELFF. The CDR3 bases are TGTGCCAGCAGTTTCGGGACAGGGAGAAGCACCGGGGAGCTGTTTTTT.

The chain uses TRBV4-3 and TRBJ2-1, with a possible D match to TRBD2 (5 bases). The V gene lost 0 bases and the J gene lost 6 bases, with 12 bases spanning the gap. CDR3 length: 15 residues. Germline CDR1 is LGHNA and CDR2 is YSLEER. CDR3 bases: TGCGCCAGCAGCCAAGAAGGTGGGAGTGCCAATGAGCAGTTCTTC. Translation: CASSQEGGSANEQFF.

The rearrangement joins TRBV19 to TRBJ2-1; 11 bases fit TRBD1. Germline values: CDR1 LNHDA, CDR2 SQIVND (reference sequence). Trimming cost V 4 bases and J 1 base; bases outside gene matches: 3. The CDR3 extends over 16 amino acids. The DNA of the CDR3 is TGTGCCAGTAGTAGGACAGGGGGCACTTCCTACAATGAGCAGTTCTTC. Translated: CASSRTGGTSYNEQFF.

The V and J genes are TRBV27 and TRBJ2-1; 9 bases line up with TRBD1. Trimming cost V 6 bases and J 3 bases; bases outside gene matches: 12. CDR3 size: 17 residues. The germline CDR1 and CDR2 sequences are MNHEY and SMNVEV (reference sequence). The CDR3 sequence: CASRPTGGPFDYNEQFF. CDR3 DNA: TGTGCCAGCAGACCGACAGGGGGTCCATTCGACTACAATGAGCAGTTCTTC.

This clone has just one count. V is TRBV6-6 and J is TRBJ1-4, with D maybe TRBD1 (5 bases). This CDR3 comprises 13 residues. Trimming took off 7 bases at V and 5 bases at J, with 11 bases between the two ends. Germline CDR1 is MNHNY and CDR2 is SVGAGI (reference sequence). This chain's CDR3 is CASTEAGNEKLFF. DNA for the CDR3: TGTGCCAGCACCGAAGCAGGGAATGAAAAACTGTTTTTT.

The chain couples TRBV11-2 to TRBJ1-5; tentatively, D is TRBD1 (5 bases). V shed 1 base and J shed 6 bases, with 13 bases lying between them. Germline V CDR1 and CDR2: SGHAT, FQNNGV. The CDR3 covers 15 residues. The CDR3 DNA follows: TGTGCCAGCAGCTTAGGCTCAGGGCCCCTTCAGCCCCAGCATTTT. This translates into CASSLGSGPLQPQHF. Filled out from reference TRBV11-2 and TRBJ1-5, the complete variable domain reads EAGVAQSPRYKIIEKRQSVAFWCNPISGHATLYWYQQILGQGPKLLIQFQNNGVVDDSQLPKDRFSAERLKGVDSTLKIQPAKLEDSAVYLCASSLGSGPLQPQHFGDGTRLSIL.

This clone has only one observation. CDR3 sequence: CASSRQASEETQYF. CDR3 DNA: TGCGCCAGCAGCCGCCAGGCTAGCGAAGAGACCCAGTACTTC. The chain has TRBV5-1 and TRBJ2-5; possibly TRBD2 for D (6 bases). The V gene's germline CDR1 is SGHRS and CDR2 YFSETQ. The CDR3 loop spans 14 amino acids. V was shortened by 4 bases and J by 3 bases, with 13 bases between the two germline ends.